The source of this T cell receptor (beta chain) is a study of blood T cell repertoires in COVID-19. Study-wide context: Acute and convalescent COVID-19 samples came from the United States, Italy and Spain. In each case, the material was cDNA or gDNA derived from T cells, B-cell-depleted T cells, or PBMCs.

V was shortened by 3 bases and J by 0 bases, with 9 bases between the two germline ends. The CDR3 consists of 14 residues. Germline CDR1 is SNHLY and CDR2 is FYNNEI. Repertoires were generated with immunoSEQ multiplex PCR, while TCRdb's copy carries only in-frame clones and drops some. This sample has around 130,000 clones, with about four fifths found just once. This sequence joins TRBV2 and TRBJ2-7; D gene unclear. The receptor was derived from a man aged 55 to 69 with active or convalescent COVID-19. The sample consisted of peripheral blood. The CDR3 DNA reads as TGTGCCAGCAGTGAGCACAGCAACTCCTACGAGCAGTACTTC. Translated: CASSEHSNSYEQYF.